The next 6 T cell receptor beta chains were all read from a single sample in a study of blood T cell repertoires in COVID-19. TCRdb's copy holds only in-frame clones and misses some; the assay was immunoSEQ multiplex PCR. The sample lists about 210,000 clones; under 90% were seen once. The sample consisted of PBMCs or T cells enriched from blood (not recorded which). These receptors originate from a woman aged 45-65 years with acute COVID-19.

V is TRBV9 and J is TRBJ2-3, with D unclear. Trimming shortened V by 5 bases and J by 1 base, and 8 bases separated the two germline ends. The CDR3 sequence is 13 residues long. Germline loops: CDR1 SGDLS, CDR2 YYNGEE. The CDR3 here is CASRPSGTDTQYF. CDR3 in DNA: TGTGCCAGCAGGCCTAGTGGCACAGATACGCAGTATTTT.

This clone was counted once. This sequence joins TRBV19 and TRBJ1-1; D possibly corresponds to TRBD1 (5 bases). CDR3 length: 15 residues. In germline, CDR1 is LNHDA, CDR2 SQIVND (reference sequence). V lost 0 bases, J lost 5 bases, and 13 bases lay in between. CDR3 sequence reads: CASSIDLRGGTEAFF. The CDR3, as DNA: TGTGCCAGTAGTATAGATCTGAGGGGAGGGACTGAAGCTTTCTTT.

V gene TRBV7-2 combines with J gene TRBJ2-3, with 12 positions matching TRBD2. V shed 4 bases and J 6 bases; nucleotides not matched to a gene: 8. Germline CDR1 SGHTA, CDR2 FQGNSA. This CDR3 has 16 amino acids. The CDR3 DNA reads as TGTGCCAGCAGCTCCAGACTAGCGGGGGCCGGGGATACGCAGTATTTT. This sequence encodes CASSSRLAGAGDTQYF.

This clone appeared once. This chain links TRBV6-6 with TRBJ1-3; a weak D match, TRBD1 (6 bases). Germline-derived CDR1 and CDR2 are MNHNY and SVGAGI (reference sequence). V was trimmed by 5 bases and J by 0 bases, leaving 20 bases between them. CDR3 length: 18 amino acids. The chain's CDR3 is CASSPGGLGATSGNTIYF. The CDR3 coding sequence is TGTGCCAGCAGTCCTGGCGGGTTGGGGGCCACCTCTGGAAACACCATATATTTT.

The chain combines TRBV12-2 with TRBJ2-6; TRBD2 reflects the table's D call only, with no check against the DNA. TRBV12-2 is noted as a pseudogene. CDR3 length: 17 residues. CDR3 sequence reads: CASRSGRGDSGANVLTF. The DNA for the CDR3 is TGTGCAAGTCGCTCTGGACGGGGGGACTCTGGGGCCAACGTCCTGACTTTC.

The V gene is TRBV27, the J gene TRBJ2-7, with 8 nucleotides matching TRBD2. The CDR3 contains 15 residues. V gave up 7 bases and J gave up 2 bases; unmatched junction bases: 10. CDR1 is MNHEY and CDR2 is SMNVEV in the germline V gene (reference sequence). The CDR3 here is CASTPQGTSAYEQYF. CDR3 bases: TGTGCCAGCACTCCTCAGGGGACTAGTGCCTACGAGCAGTACTTC.